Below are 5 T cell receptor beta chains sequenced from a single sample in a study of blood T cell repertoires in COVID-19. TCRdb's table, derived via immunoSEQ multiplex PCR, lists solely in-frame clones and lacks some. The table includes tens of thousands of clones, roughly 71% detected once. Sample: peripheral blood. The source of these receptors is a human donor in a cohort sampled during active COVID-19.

CDR3 coding DNA: TGTGCCAGTAGTGTGGACAGCGAGCAGTACTTC. Translation gives CASSVDSEQYF. The gene calls are TRBV19 and TRBJ2-7; possible D gene TRBD1, 6 bases. There are 11 residues in the CDR3. Germline lookup yields CDR1 LNHDA and CDR2 SQIVND (reference sequence). With 5 bases removed from V and 6 bases from J, the gap between germline ends came to 8 bases.

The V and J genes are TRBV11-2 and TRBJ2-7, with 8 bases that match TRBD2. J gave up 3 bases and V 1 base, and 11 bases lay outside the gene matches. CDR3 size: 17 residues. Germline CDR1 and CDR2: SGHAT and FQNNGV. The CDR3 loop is CASSLGAGGPRGYEQYF. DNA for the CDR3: TGTGCCAGCAGCTTAGGGGCGGGGGGCCCACGGGGCTACGAGCAGTACTTC.

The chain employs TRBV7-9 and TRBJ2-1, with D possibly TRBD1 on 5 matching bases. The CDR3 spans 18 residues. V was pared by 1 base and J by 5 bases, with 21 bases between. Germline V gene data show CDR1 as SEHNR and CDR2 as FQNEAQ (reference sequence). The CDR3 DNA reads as TGTGCCAGCAGCTTAGGGGGTTTTGGCAGGGTGGTACACAATGAGCAGTTCTTC. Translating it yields CASSLGGFGRVVHNEQFF.

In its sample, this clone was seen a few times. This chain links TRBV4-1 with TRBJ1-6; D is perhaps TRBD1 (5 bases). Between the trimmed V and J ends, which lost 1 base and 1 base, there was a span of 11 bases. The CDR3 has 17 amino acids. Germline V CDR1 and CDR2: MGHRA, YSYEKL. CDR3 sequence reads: CASSQGGRGSYNSPLHF. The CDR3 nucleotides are TGCGCCAGCAGCCAAGGGGGTAGGGGATCCTATAATTCACCCCTCCACTTT.

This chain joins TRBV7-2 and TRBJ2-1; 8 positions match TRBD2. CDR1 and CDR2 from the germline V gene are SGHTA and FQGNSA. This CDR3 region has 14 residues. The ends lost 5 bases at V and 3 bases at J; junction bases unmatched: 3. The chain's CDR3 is CASSPGGGYNEQFF. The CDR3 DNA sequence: TGTGCCAGCAGCCCGGGGGGGGGCTACAATGAGCAGTTCTTC.